The 27 T cell receptor beta chains below all came from one sample that was sequenced in a study of vaccination effects on CD4 cells after COVID-19 (dated by TCRdb to 2021 to 2024). The library relied on the immunoSEQ multiplex PCR assay. Drawn from immuneACCESS, this table holds only the in-frame rearrangements with V and J called that TCRdb kept. Clones are partly lost; checked studies trace under half to an unresolved V gene and leave the rest unexplained. In all, the sample holds 65,000 to 85,000 clones, and 80% of those were seen once. The top ten clones comprise 10% to 15% of the sample. In the ViraFEST assay, PBMC were stimulated with viral peptide pools, and antigen-specific CD4+ T cell clonotypes were then identified by expansion using TCR sequencing. After less than 13 days of culture, CD4+ T cells were isolated with the EasySep CD4+ T cell isolation kit. Negative nucleocapsid antibody results before and after vaccination confirmed that the healthy vaccine recipients had no prior SARS-CoV-2 infection.

These receptors have no identified antigens. This specimen was CD4+ T cells from PBMCs cultured with SARS-CoV-2 spike peptides, taken before COVID-19 vaccination. In light of the paper, this sample's cell subset or site label describes: SARS-CoV-2 spike overlapping peptide pool stimulation. The source is a human donor who received a COVID-19 vaccine.

This chain connects TRBV27 to TRBJ2-5, with 11 bases that match TRBD1. The CDR3 sequence is 20 residues long. Germline V gene data show CDR1 as MNHEY and CDR2 as SMNVEV (reference sequence). The V segment lost 2 bases and the J segment 1 base; nucleotides outside the gene matches: 15. Here the CDR3 reads CASSLRPRTGGVNSQETQYF. The CDR3 region has the DNA TGTGCCAGCAGTTTAAGGCCACGGACAGGGGGCGTAAATTCCCAAGAGACCCAGTACTTC.

The chain recombines TRBV5-1 with TRBJ1-2, with D maybe TRBD1 (6 bases). V lost 4 bases, J lost 2 bases, and 9 bases lay in between. The CDR3 runs 13 residues. Germline CDR1 reads SGHRS; CDR2 reads YFSETQ. CDR3 sequence (DNA): TGCGCCAGCAGCCAAACAGGGAACTATGGCTACACCTTC. It specifies CASSQTGNYGYTF.

The V call is TRBV5-6, the J call TRBJ1-6; the match to TRBD1 covers 8 bases. With V trimmed by 6 bases and J by 7 bases, 9 bases remained unmatched. The germline V gene has CDR1 SGHDT and CDR2 YYEEEE. The CDR3 sequence is 15 residues long. CDR3 amino acids: CASNPKTGENSPLHF. DNA for the CDR3: TGTGCCAGCAACCCTAAGACAGGGGAAAATTCACCCCTCCACTTT.

The rearrangement joins TRBV18 to TRBJ2-5; D is undetermined. Trimming took 3 bases from V and 7 from J, leaving 18 bases between them. CDR1 and CDR2 from the germline V gene are KGHSH and LQKENI. The CDR3 contains 15 residues. CDR3 nucleotides: TGTGCCAGCTCACCCATCTCTCCACCATTGGGGACCCAGTACTTC. It specifies CASSPISPPLGTQYF.

The chain links TRBV29-1 to TRBJ2-7; 7 nucleotides align to TRBD1. This CDR3 contains 12 residues. CDR1 and CDR2 from the germline V gene are SQVTM and ANQGSEA. V gave up 3 bases and J gave up 2 bases; unmatched junction bases: 1. Here the CDR3 reads CSVETGTYEQYV. The CDR3 DNA sequence: TGCAGCGTTGAGACAGGGACCTACGAGCAGTACGTC.

The genes are TRBV10-3 and TRBJ2-7; D is possibly TRBD2 (6 bases). V was clipped by 3 bases and J by 6 bases, with 15 bases between them. The germline CDR1 and CDR2 sequences are ENHRY and SYGVKD. This CDR3 is 14 amino acids long. Here the CDR3 reads CAISDPIGGIEQYV. In DNA form, the CDR3 reads TGTGCCATCAGTGACCCGATCGGCGGGATCGAGCAGTACGTC.

This clone showed up just a few times. The rearrangement uses TRBV30 and TRBJ2-3; 9 bases align to TRBD2. The germline CDR1 and CDR2 sequences are GTSNPN and SVGIG (reference sequence). The CDR3 sequence is 14 residues long. V lost 3 bases, J lost 7 bases, and 8 bases stayed unmatched. The CDR3 DNA reads TGTGCCTGGAGGGGACTAGCAAGAGGGAATACGCAGTATTTT. This translates into CAWRGLARGNTQYF.

The genes are TRBV27 and TRBJ1-6; D might be TRBD1 (5 bases). V dropped 5 bases and J dropped 0 bases, with 14 bases sitting between them. The CDR3 covers 17 residues. Germline assignment: CDR1 MNHEY and CDR2 SMNVEV (reference sequence). CDR3 loop: CASSPGGGRSYNSPLHF. As DNA, the CDR3 is TGTGCCAGCAGTCCGGGTGGGGGTCGCTCCTATAATTCACCCCTCCACTTT.

This chain links TRBV6-5 with TRBJ1-1, with TRBD1 identical over 7 bases. The J segment lost 0 bases and the V segment lost 6 bases, leaving 7 bases of the junction unmatched. The germline CDR1 and CDR2 sequences are MNHEY and SVGAGI. The CDR3 is 15 residues long. The CDR3 loop reads CASSPGQNLNTEAFF. The CDR3 DNA sequence: TGTGCCAGCAGCCCGGGACAGAACTTGAACACTGAAGCTTTCTTT.

The chain recombines TRBV30 with TRBJ2-3; D gene ambiguous. V was clipped by 0 bases and J by 5 bases, with 6 bases between them. This CDR3 region has 12 residues. Germline V gene data show CDR1 as GTSNPN and CDR2 as SVGIG (reference sequence). The CDR3 sequence: CAWSVLGDTQYF. In DNA, the CDR3 is TGTGCCTGGAGTGTACTCGGAGATACGCAGTATTTT.

The chain couples TRBV19 to TRBJ1-5, with 7 bases matching TRBD1. V shed 7 bases, J shed 2 bases, and the junction held 5 bases outside the gene matches. The CDR3 consists of 14 residues. CDR1 is LNHDA, CDR2 SQIVND, per germline (reference sequence). The CDR3 DNA sequence: TGTGCCAGTACCCTAGACAGGGGCAATCAGCCCCAGCATTTT. Protein sequence: CASTLDRGNQPQHF.

The chain is built from TRBV4-1 and TRBJ2-7, with TRBD1 identical over 8 bases. Germline V gene lookup returns CDR1 MGHRA and CDR2 YSYEKL. The J segment lost 6 bases and the V segment lost 4 bases, leaving 5 bases of the junction unmatched. The CDR3 consists of 13 residues. DNA for the CDR3: TGCGCCAGCAGCCGGGGGACAGGCGGCGAGCAGTACGTC. It codes for CASSRGTGGEQYV.

The genes are TRBV29-1 and TRBJ1-1; D is undetermined. Trimming cost V 7 bases and J 1 base, with 10 bases left between them. This CDR3 spans 12 amino acids. Germline V gene data show CDR1 as SQVTM and CDR2 as ANQGSEA. The CDR3 reads CSAWIGNTEAFF. CDR3 in DNA: TGCAGCGCTTGGATCGGGAACACTGAAGCTTTCTTT.

In its sample, this clone was seen once. The rearrangement uses TRBV7-2 and TRBJ1-2; D is unclear. V was cut by 3 bases and J by 8 bases, with 13 bases left in between. Germline CDR1 SGHTA, CDR2 FQGNSA. CDR3 size: 13 residues. This CDR3 is CASSFGPSLGYTF. Here the CDR3 DNA reads TGTGCCAGCAGCTTCGGGCCGTCCCTAGGCTACACCTTC.

The genes are TRBV19 and TRBJ1-1, with D tentatively TRBD1 (6 bases). This CDR3 contains 13 residues. Looked up from germline, CDR1 is LNHDA and CDR2 is SQIVND (reference sequence). V was shortened by 6 bases and J by 4 bases, with 12 bases between the two germline ends. CDR3 region: CASSPGVGTEAFF. The DNA of the CDR3 is TGTGCCAGTAGCCCAGGGGTGGGCACTGAAGCTTTCTTT.

CDR3 in DNA: TGTGCCAGCAGTTCGACCGGAGTGACCCAGTACTTC. Its translation is CASSSTGVTQYF. The chain carries TRBV27 and TRBJ2-5; unclear D gene. This CDR3 region has 12 residues. Germline assignment: CDR1 MNHEY and CDR2 SMNVEV (reference sequence). V gave up 4 bases and J gave up 7 bases, with 10 bases separating them.

The gene calls are TRBV5-1 and TRBJ2-3; D not certain. Trimming left V 7 bases short and J 2 bases short, with 5 bases between. This CDR3 has 11 residues. The germline V gene encodes CDR1 SGHRS and CDR2 YFSETQ. In DNA, the CDR3 is TGCGCCAGCGCTAACACAGATACGCAGTATTTT. Translated: CASANTDTQYF.

The chain joins TRBV6-5 to TRBJ1-5; possible D gene TRBD1, 5 bases. Germline V lookup: CDR1 MNHEY, CDR2 SVGAGI. Deletions cut 8 bases from V and 1 base from J, with 12 bases between. There are 14 residues in the CDR3. The DNA of the CDR3 is TGTGCCAGCGGGGGGGGAAGGAGCAATCAGCCCCAGCATTTT. Residues: CASGGGRSNQPQHF.

This chain joins TRBV7-2 and TRBJ1-3, with TRBD1 matching 7 bases. V lost 5 bases and J lost 4; bases outside the gene matches: 8. Germline CDR1 reads SGHTA; CDR2 reads FQGNSA. The CDR3 is made up of 15 amino acids. The CDR3: CASSPGQLSGNTIYF. CDR3 sequence (DNA): TGTGCCAGCAGCCCGGGACAGCTCTCGGGAAACACCATATATTTT. The full variable domain, in which reference TRBV7-2 and TRBJ1-3 provide the parts outside the CDR3, is GAGVSQSPSNKVTEKGKDVELRCDPISGHTALYWYRQSLGQGLEFLIYFQGNSAPDKSGLPSDRFSAERTGGSVSTLTIQRTQQEDSAVYLCASSPGQLSGNTIYFGEGSWLTVV.

In this sample, this clone turned up once. The chain joins TRBV6-5 to TRBJ1-1; a possible D gene is TRBD1 (5 bases). This CDR3 is built from 15 residues. Germline V lookup: CDR1 MNHEY, CDR2 SVGAGI. V lost 8 bases and J 0 bases, leaving 16 bases between the germline ends. The CDR3, as DNA: TGTGCCAGCCCCCGATCGGGGGGGGTGAACACTGAAGCTTTCTTT. It specifies CASPRSGGVNTEAFF.

The J gene is TRBJ1-5, the V gene TRBV19, with a tentative D call TRBD1 (5 bases). V was cut by 4 bases and J by 1 base, with 11 bases left in between. This CDR3 comprises 15 residues. Germline CDR1 is LNHDA and CDR2 is SQIVND (reference sequence). CDR3: CASSSQGVSNQPQHF. The CDR3 DNA reads as TGTGCCAGTAGTAGCCAGGGTGTAAGCAATCAGCCCCAGCATTTT.

Points on this clone: The same CDR3 is also encoded by other DNA sequences in this sample. The chain links TRBV18 to TRBJ2-3; D possibly corresponds to TRBD2 (6 bases). V was shortened by 3 bases and J by 1 base, with 11 bases between the two germline ends. Germline V gene lookup returns CDR1 KGHSH and CDR2 LQKENI. The CDR3 length is 15 residues. CDR3 coding DNA: TGTGCCAGCTCACCCCTAGGCGGGGGCACAGATACGCAGTATTTT. Protein: CASSPLGGGTDTQYF. The entire variable domain, with the rest obtained from reference TRBV18 and TRBJ2-3, is as follows: NAGVMQNPRHLVRRRGQEARLRCSPMKGHSHVYWYRQLPEEGLKFMVYLQKENIIDESGMPKERFSAEFPKEGPSILRIQQVVRGDSAAYFCASSPLGGGTDTQYFGPGTRLTVL.

As DNA, the CDR3 is TGTGCCAGTCGTCCCCCCTCTGGGGCCAACGTCCTGACTTTC. It codes for CASRPPSGANVLTF. The rearrangement joins TRBV19 to TRBJ2-6; D not resolved. Trimming stripped 8 bases from V and 0 bases from J, with 8 bases between. The CDR3 extends over 14 amino acids. The germline V gene has CDR1 LNHDA and CDR2 SQIVND (reference sequence).

The genes are TRBV28 and TRBJ2-1, with unresolved D. V lost 8 bases, J lost 2 bases, and 7 bases lay in between. CDR1 and CDR2 from the germline V gene are MDHEN and SYDVKM. This CDR3 is 12 amino acids long. CDR3 sequence: CASGVTYNEQFF. The CDR3 region has the DNA TGTGCCAGCGGGGTCACCTACAATGAGCAGTTCTTC.

The chain joins TRBV5-1 to TRBJ2-2; 8 bases are a match to TRBD1. The CDR3 has 15 amino acids. With 3 bases clipped from V and 2 bases from J, the junction kept 3 bases outside the gene matches. The V gene's germline CDR1 is SGHRS and CDR2 YFSETQ. The CDR3 region is CASSSDRANTGELFF. The CDR3 coding sequence is TGCGCCAGCAGCTCGGACAGGGCCAACACCGGGGAGCTGTTTTTT.

The genes are TRBV6-6 and TRBJ2-3, with 9 bases identical to TRBD2. This CDR3 spans 15 amino acids. V trimming: 5 bases; J trimming: 4 bases; junction bases outside the gene matches: 7. Germline V gene lookup returns CDR1 MNHNY and CDR2 SVGAGI (reference sequence). The CDR3 DNA is TGTGCCAGCAGTGGGAGCGGGGGGAAATCAGATACGCAGTATTTT. Its translation: CASSGSGGKSDTQYF.

This clone has only one observation. V and J are TRBV15 and TRBJ2-5, with D perhaps matching TRBD2 (7 bases). The V end was cut by 1 base, the J end by 5 bases, with 14 bases between. CDR3 length: 15 amino acids. Germline values: CDR1 LNHNV, CDR2 YYDKDF (reference sequence). This CDR3 reads CATSRGGGDGETQYF. In DNA, the CDR3 is TGTGCCACCAGCAGAGGGGGGGGCGATGGGGAGACCCAGTACTTC. The whole variable domain, remainder taken from reference TRBV15 and TRBJ2-5, is DAMVIQNPRYQVTQFGKPVTLSCSQTLNHNVMYWYQQKSSQAPKLLFHYYDKDFNNEADTPDNFQSRRPNTSFCFLDIRSPGLGDTAMYLCATSRGGGDGETQYFGPGTRLLVL.